Following are 11 T cell receptor beta chains from one sample sequenced in a study of shared clonotypes between healthy human individuals. Assay: immunoSEQ multiplex PCR; the TCRdb copy retains only in-frame clones and omits some. The data hold about 480,000 clones, with about 75% observed a single time. The sample comprised PBMCs. The receptors were gathered from a woman aged 35 to 49 in good health. Some clones in this sample may be carry-over from other donors' samples.

A note on this clone: The same CDR3 can be traced to other DNA sequences in this sample. This sequence joins TRBV5-6 and TRBJ2-3; D ambiguous. The germline V gene has CDR1 SGHDT and CDR2 YYEEEE. V was cut by 0 bases and J by 1 base, with 6 bases left in between. The CDR3 totals 14 residues. CDR3 bases: TGTGCCAGCAGCTTGGTATGGGGCACAGATACGCAGTATTTT. This encodes CASSLVWGTDTQYF. Supplemented by reference TRBV5-6 and TRBJ2-3, the full variable domain reads DAGVTQSPTHLIKTRGQQVTLRCSPKSGHDTVSWYQQALGQGPQFIFQYYEEEERQRGNFPDRFSGHQFPNYSSELNVNALLLGDSALYLCASSLVWGTDTQYFGPGTRLTVL.

This sequence joins TRBV4-1 and TRBJ2-1, with TRBD2 identical over 11 bases. Germline V gene sequence: CDR1 MGHRA, CDR2 YSYEKL. The CDR3 has 17 residues. V lost 1 base and J lost 10; bases outside the gene matches: 12. The CDR3 reads CASSQGLLAGDIREQFF. The CDR3, as DNA: TGCGCCAGCAGCCAAGGGTTACTAGCGGGAGACATCCGCGAGCAGTTCTTC.

With regard to this clone: Distinct nucleotide sequences in the sample also encode this CDR3. The chain joins TRBV5-4 to TRBJ2-3, with 7 bases that match TRBD2. CDR1 SGHNT and CDR2 YYREEE come from the germline V gene (reference sequence). Trimming removed 0 bases from V and 6 bases from J; junction bases left unmatched: 1. The CDR3 sequence is 13 residues long. The CDR3 DNA reads TGTGCCAGCAGCTTGGCCGGGAGGGATACGCAGTATTTT. Translating gives CASSLAGRDTQYF.

The chain uses TRBV7-2 and TRBJ2-5; TRBD2 agrees at 7 bases. CDR3 length: 16 amino acids. The J segment lost 2 bases and the V segment lost 1 base, leaving 7 bases of the junction unmatched. Germline V gene lookup returns CDR1 SGHTA and CDR2 FQGNSA. The DNA for the CDR3 is TGTGCCAGCAGCTTAGGGTCTAGCGGAGAACAAGAGACCCAGTACTTC. Translated, it gives CASSLGSSGEQETQYF.

This clone was observed a few times. The V gene is TRBV19, the J gene TRBJ2-5, with TRBD1 identical over 9 bases. This CDR3 region has 14 residues. V lost 8 bases to trimming and J lost 2 bases; unmatched junction nucleotides: 6. The germline V gene has CDR1 LNHDA and CDR2 SQIVND (reference sequence). CDR3 in amino acids: CASFGQGSQETQYF. CDR3 DNA: TGTGCCAGTTTCGGACAGGGGAGTCAAGAGACCCAGTACTTC.

The V gene is TRBV18, the J gene TRBJ2-3; D gene unclear. Trimming pared 5 bases from V and 2 bases from J, leaving 8 bases between. The CDR3 sequence is 13 residues long. CDR1 is KGHSH and CDR2 is LQKENI in the germline V gene. CDR3 nucleotides: TGTGCCAGCTCAGGCGGATTCACAGATACGCAGTATTTT. Translation: CASSGGFTDTQYF.

This rearrangement joins TRBV11-3 to TRBJ2-3; D call uncertain. Trimming cost V 5 bases and J 2 bases, with 8 bases left between them. Germline V gene sequence: CDR1 SGHNT, CDR2 YENEEA. The length of the CDR3 is 13 residues. Here the CDR3 DNA reads TGTGCCAGCAGCCCAGGATACACAGATACGCAGTATTTT. Its protein product is CASSPGYTDTQYF. Full variable domain (remainder filled in from reference TRBV11-3 and TRBJ2-3): EAGVVQSPRYKIIEKKQPVAFWCNPISGHNTLYWYLQNLGQGPELLIRYENEEAVDDSQLPKDRFSAERLKGVDSTLKIQPAELGDSAVYLCASSPGYTDTQYFGPGTRLTVL.

The V gene is TRBV2, the J gene TRBJ2-3; 11 nucleotides agree with TRBD1. CDR3 size: 15 residues. Trimming took 8 bases from V and 3 from J; bases not matched to a gene: 7. CDR1 is SNHLY and CDR2 is FYNNEI in the germline V gene. The CDR3 DNA is TGTGCCAGCCGGGGACAGGGGGATCCGACAGATACGCAGTATTTT. Translating it yields CASRGQGDPTDTQYF.

V usage is TRBV5-5 and J usage is TRBJ2-7, with 7 bases identical to TRBD2. Germline V lookup: CDR1 SGHKS, CDR2 YYEKEE (reference sequence). J lost 0 bases, V lost 5 bases, and 8 bases had no gene match. The CDR3 is 15 amino acids. The CDR3 coding sequence is TGTGCCAGCAGTTTAGCGGGCCGTAGCTCCTACGAGCAGTACTTC. It is translated as CASSLAGRSSYEQYF.

The rearrangement uses TRBV5-6 and TRBJ2-3; 14 bases agree with TRBD2. The V gene end was trimmed by 5 bases and the J gene end by 2 bases; junction bases not matched to a gene: 10. Germline-derived CDR1 and CDR2 are SGHDT and YYEEEE. The CDR3 has 18 amino acids. CDR3 region: CASRGSGTSGSSTDTQYF. CDR3 nucleotide sequence: TGTGCCAGCAGAGGATCCGGGACTAGCGGGAGTTCCACAGATACGCAGTATTTT.

The J gene is TRBJ2-3, the V gene TRBV30; D gene ambiguous. Germline V CDR1 and CDR2: GTSNPN, SVGIG (reference sequence). Trimming left V 3 bases short and J 2 bases short, with 18 bases between. The CDR3 sequence is 16 residues long. In DNA, the CDR3 is TGTGCCTGGAGGTCGTCTAAACGGGCTCACACAGATACGCAGTATTTT. Amino acid sequence: CAWRSSKRAHTDTQYF.